The 30 T cell receptor beta chains reported below all come from one sample, sequenced in a study of beta chain features in type 1 diabetes. Study-level points and caveats: Patients with Type 1 diabetes showed moderately but significantly shorter TCRB CDR3s in all four CD4+ subsets.

No antigen has been assigned to these receptors. Since all of the isolated RNA was reverse transcribed, expressed TCRB transcripts were what got sequenced. TCRdb's table, derived via immunoSEQ multiplex PCR, lists solely in-frame clones and lacks some. This sample yields more than 120,000 clones, of which roughly an eighth are seen a single time; approximately 1.3% belongs to the top ten. Sequenced material: central memory CD4+ T cells from blood. These receptors were obtained from a man younger than 35 with type 1 diabetes.

The chain carries TRBV28 and TRBJ2-6; TRBD1 matches at 7 bases. The V gene end was trimmed by 5 bases and the J gene end by 0 bases; junction bases not matched to a gene: 7. The CDR3 is made up of 17 amino acids. Per the germline V gene, CDR1 is MDHEN and CDR2 is SYDVKM. The CDR3 spells CASSKGAPSSGANVLTF. The CDR3, as DNA: TGTGCCAGCAGTAAGGGGGCTCCAAGCTCTGGGGCCAACGTCCTGACTTTC.

This clone was seen only a few times. The chain has TRBV10-3 and TRBJ2-7; D is uncertain. Germline CDR1 ENHRY, CDR2 SYGVKD. The CDR3 runs 13 residues. V was clipped by 0 bases and J by 3 bases, with 6 bases between them. The CDR3 sequence is CAISESPGYEQYF. The DNA for the CDR3 is TGTGCCATCAGTGAGTCCCCCGGCTACGAGCAGTACTTC.

This clone was observed a handful of times. The J gene is TRBJ2-7, the V gene TRBV18; 7 nucleotides align to TRBD1. V gave up 2 bases and J gave up 5 bases; unmatched junction bases: 3. CDR3 length: 13 amino acids. The germline CDR1 and CDR2 sequences are KGHSH and LQKENI. CDR3 amino acids: CASSPTQGNEQYF. CDR3 nucleotide sequence: TGTGCCAGCTCACCAACACAGGGGAACGAGCAGTACTTC.

V usage is TRBV4-1 and J usage is TRBJ2-5, with D possibly being TRBD1 or TRBD2 (5 bases each). V lost 1 base and J lost 3, with 18 bases in between. The CDR3 loop spans 17 amino acids. CDR1 MGHRA and CDR2 YSYEKL come from the germline V gene. The CDR3 protein is CASSQGSGTPSKETQYF. DNA of the CDR3: TGCGCCAGCAGCCAAGGTTCCGGGACCCCAAGCAAAGAGACCCAGTACTTC.

The chain joins TRBV7-9 to TRBJ2-5, with D uncertain. This CDR3 has 15 residues. CDR1 is SEHNR and CDR2 is FQNEAQ in the germline V gene (reference sequence). V was pared by 5 bases and J by 5 bases, with 18 bases between. This CDR3 is CASSVSRAVRETQYF. The CDR3 DNA follows: TGTGCCAGCAGCGTTTCACGGGCTGTGCGGGAGACCCAGTACTTC.

This clone was counted a few times. One end of the junction is discordant with germline, which a read error may explain. The V call is TRBV7-7, the J call TRBJ2-5; 9 bases align to TRBD1. This CDR3 is 14 amino acids long. Germline V lookup: CDR1 SSHAT, CDR2 FNYEAQ (reference sequence). The CDR3 nucleotides read TGTGCTAGCAGCCCCGGGACAGGGAAAGAGACCCAGTACTTC. It yields the protein CASSPGTGKETQYF.

This chain uses TRBV5-6 with TRBJ2-2, with unresolved D. Germline V gene sequence: CDR1 SGHDT, CDR2 YYEEEE. With 4 bases removed from V and 3 bases from J, the gap between germline ends came to 10 bases. This CDR3 has 14 amino acids. The CDR3, as DNA: TGTGCCAGCAGCCCCGTCGGGTACACCGGGGAGCTGTTTTTT. Translated: CASSPVGYTGELFF.

This clone is a singleton in its sample. The V call is TRBV7-9, the J call TRBJ1-1; 10 positions match TRBD1. The length of the CDR3 is 15 residues. Germline V lookup: CDR1 SEHNR, CDR2 FQNEAQ (reference sequence). V gave up 8 bases and J gave up 1 base; unmatched junction bases: 7. The CDR3 protein is CASGLRQGANTEAFF. DNA for the CDR3: TGTGCCAGCGGACTAAGACAGGGGGCGAACACTGAAGCTTTCTTT. The whole variable domain, filled in from reference TRBV7-9 and TRBJ1-1, reads DTGVSQNPRHKITKRGQNVTFRCDPISEHNRLYWYRQTLGQGPEFLTYFQNEAQLEKSRLLSDRFSAERPKGSFSTLEIQRTEQGDSAMYLCASGLRQGANTEAFFGQGTRLTVV.

This clone turned up a few times. The rearrangement links TRBV5-6 to TRBJ2-1; TRBD2 matches at 9 bases. CDR3 size: 14 residues. With V trimmed by 2 bases and J by 5 bases, 2 bases remained unmatched. In germline, CDR1 is SGHDT, CDR2 YYEEEE. CDR3 residues: CASSLIAGDNEQFF. The CDR3 bases are TGTGCCAGCAGCTTAATAGCGGGAGACAATGAGCAGTTCTTC.

This clone has just a few counts. This CDR3 reads CASSYWGDPTTDTQYF. The CDR3 bases are TGTGCCAGCAGTTACTGGGGGGACCCTACCACAGATACGCAGTATTTT. The chain recombines TRBV6-5 with TRBJ2-3; D perhaps matches TRBD2 (6 bases). The germline V and J ends were trimmed by 1 base and 2 bases, with 13 bases remaining between them. This CDR3 contains 16 residues. The germline CDR1 and CDR2 sequences are MNHEY and SVGAGI.

In this sample, this clone turned up a few times. The chain is built from TRBV27 and TRBJ1-2; TRBD1 aligns across 10 bases. Germline trimming cut 5 bases from V and 5 bases from J; bases unmatched to any gene: 8. The CDR3 is made up of 15 amino acids. The germline CDR1 and CDR2 sequences are MNHEY and SMNVEV (reference sequence). The CDR3 loop reads CASSLDRGRRYGYTF. The DNA for the CDR3 is TGTGCCAGCAGTCTTGACAGGGGGCGCCGGTATGGCTACACCTTC.

The chain uses TRBV2 and TRBJ2-3, with 7 nucleotides matching TRBD2. This CDR3 has 15 residues. Germline V gives CDR1 SNHLY, CDR2 FYNNEI. With 5 bases clipped from V and 1 base from J, the junction kept 6 bases outside the gene matches. The CDR3 DNA sequence: TGTGCCAGCAGTAATTTAGCGGGCCGCACAGATACGCAGTATTTT. Protein: CASSNLAGRTDTQYF.

This clone was recorded a few times. Additional DNA sequences in this sample encode the identical CDR3. This chain connects TRBV28 to TRBJ2-7; D unclear. This CDR3 has 11 amino acids. Trimming removed 6 bases from V and 7 bases from J, with 10 bases in between. Looked up from germline, CDR1 is MDHEN and CDR2 is SYDVKM. In nucleotides, the CDR3 is TGTGCCAGCAGCGATCGGTATGAGCAGTACTTC. Translating gives CASSDRYEQYF.

The chain combines TRBV6-5 with TRBJ1-1; tentatively, D is TRBD1 (6 bases). The CDR3 spans 14 residues. V lost 0 bases, J lost 12 bases, and 17 bases lay in between. CDR1 is MNHEY, CDR2 SVGAGI, per germline. The CDR3 region has the DNA TGTGCCAGCAGTTACTCGGGGACACCGGCGGGCTCTTTCTTT. Protein: CASSYSGTPAGSFF.

This clone was counted only a few times. The gene calls are TRBV6-5 and TRBJ2-5; TRBD1 agrees at 7 bases. The CDR3 is 13 residues long. The germline gives CDR1 MNHEY, CDR2 SVGAGI. The V gene end was trimmed by 5 bases and the J gene end by 1 base; junction bases not matched to a gene: 1. The CDR3 DNA sequence: TGTGCCAGCAGTGGGACAGTCCAAGAGACCCAGTACTTC. This sequence encodes CASSGTVQETQYF.

This clone was detected a few times. The rearrangement joins TRBV6-4 to TRBJ1-2, with 8 bases lining up with TRBD1. The length of the CDR3 is 13 residues. The ends lost 4 bases at V and 7 bases at J; junction bases unmatched: 5. Germline-derived CDR1 and CDR2 are MRHNA and SNTAGT. The CDR3: CASSAQGAGGYTF. The CDR3 DNA reads TGTGCCAGCAGTGCCCAGGGGGCCGGTGGCTACACCTTC.

This chain links TRBV6-1 with TRBJ1-1; D unclear. In germline, CDR1 is MNHNS, CDR2 SASEGT. With 6 bases removed from V and 1 base from J, the gap between germline ends came to 9 bases. CDR3 length equals 13 residues. DNA for the CDR3: TGTGCCAGCAGCATCGAGGCGAACACTGAAGCTTTCTTT. Its protein product is CASSIEANTEAFF.

CDR3 sequence reads: CASSRDLKERAYGYTF. For the CDR3, the DNA is TGTGCCAGCAGCCGAGACCTAAAGGAGAGGGCCTATGGCTACACCTTC. This chain joins TRBV4-2 and TRBJ1-2; D is ambiguous. The V and J ends lost 4 bases and 4 bases respectively, with 19 bases between them. There are 16 residues in the CDR3. Germline values: CDR1 LGHNA, CDR2 YNFKEQ.

This clone was detected a few times. This rearrangement joins TRBV15 to TRBJ2-7; possibly TRBD2 for D (5 bases). V lost 1 base and J 2 bases, leaving 9 bases between the germline ends. The CDR3 has 14 amino acids. The germline gives CDR1 LNHNV, CDR2 YYDKDF (reference sequence). The CDR3 DNA reads as TGTGCCACCAGCAGAGCCGGGATCACCTACGAGCAGTACTTC. Its protein is CATSRAGITYEQYF.

This clone occurred a few times. This rearrangement joins TRBV7-8 to TRBJ2-1, with D possibly TRBD2 on 5 matching bases. CDR1 and CDR2 from the germline V gene are SGHVS and FQNEAQ. V was clipped by 5 bases and J by 4 bases, with 15 bases between them. This CDR3 comprises 15 residues. Written as DNA, the CDR3 is TGTGCCAGCAGCGCCCGCGACTACCTATACAATGAGCAGTTCTTC. This sequence encodes CASSARDYLYNEQFF.

In its sample, this clone was seen a few times. The chain links TRBV2 to TRBJ2-3; D assignment may be TRBD1 or TRBD2 (6 bases each). Trimming took 7 bases from V and 2 from J, leaving 19 bases between them. Germline CDR1 and CDR2: SNHLY and FYNNEI. The CDR3 spans 16 residues. CDR3 region: CASTKFGGRLTDTQYF. In DNA, the CDR3 is TGTGCCAGCACCAAATTTGGGGGGCGGCTCACAGATACGCAGTATTTT. Filled out from reference TRBV2 and TRBJ2-3, the complete variable domain reads EPEVTQTPSHQVTQMGQEVILRCVPISNHLYFYWYRQILGQKVEFLVSFYNNEISEKSEIFDDQFSVERPDGSNFTLKIRSTKLEDSAMYFCASTKFGGRLTDTQYFGPGTRLTVL.

The chain is built from TRBV30 and TRBJ1-2; no firm D call. This CDR3 region has 12 residues. The germline V gene has CDR1 GTSNPN and CDR2 SVGIG (reference sequence). Trimming removed 0 bases from V and 0 bases from J, with 2 bases in between. CDR3 in amino acids: CAWSVTNYGYTF. The CDR3 DNA reads TGTGCCTGGAGTGTAACTAACTATGGCTACACCTTC.

The V and J genes are TRBV28 and TRBJ1-4, with TRBD1 matching 7 bases. CDR3 length: 15 residues. With V trimmed by 4 bases and J by 7 bases, 9 bases remained unmatched. The germline CDR1 and CDR2 sequences are MDHEN and SYDVKM. CDR3 sequence reads: CASSSGQHRSEKLFF. The CDR3 DNA sequence: TGTGCCAGCAGTTCGGGACAGCATCGGAGTGAAAAACTGTTTTTT.

This clone was counted many times. The J gene is TRBJ2-6, the V gene TRBV30; no firm D call. Trimming took 8 bases from V and 0 from J, leaving 8 bases between them. The germline V gene encodes CDR1 GTSNPN and CDR2 SVGIG (reference sequence). The CDR3 consists of 13 residues. CDR3 nucleotides: TGTGCCCGATCTTTCTCTGGGGCCAACGTCCTGACTTTC. The encoded protein is CARSFSGANVLTF.

A few counts support this clone. The J gene is TRBJ2-7, the V gene TRBV5-1; D uncertain. Germline V CDR1 and CDR2: SGHRS, YFSETQ. The ends were cut back, 0 bases at V and 6 bases at J, with 10 bases in the middle. The CDR3 loop spans 13 amino acids. The CDR3 reads CASSLVGPSEQYF. DNA for the CDR3: TGCGCCAGCAGCTTGGTCGGCCCCTCCGAGCAGTACTTC.

The chain has TRBV6-6 and TRBJ1-1; D is possibly TRBD1 (5 bases). The length of the CDR3 is 13 residues. Per the germline V gene, CDR1 is MNHNY and CDR2 is SVGAGI (reference sequence). The V end was cut by 7 bases, the J end by 7 bases, with 16 bases between. CDR3 sequence reads: CASNFGGVVEAFF. The CDR3 coding sequence is TGTGCCAGCAACTTCGGGGGGGTGGTTGAAGCTTTCTTT.

The V call is TRBV29-1, the J call TRBJ1-1, with 9 bases that match TRBD1. The length of the CDR3 is 13 residues. V gave up 4 bases and J gave up 10 bases; unmatched junction bases: 10. CDR1 and CDR2 (germline): SQVTM, ANQGSEA. CDR3 sequence: CSVGDRANLAAFF. CDR3 DNA: TGCAGCGTTGGGGACAGGGCCAATTTAGCAGCTTTCTTT.

The chain combines TRBV6-1 with TRBJ2-5; TRBD1 agrees at 8 bases. V gave up 7 bases and J gave up 5 bases; unmatched junction bases: 12. CDR3 size: 15 residues. The germline V gene has CDR1 MNHNS and CDR2 SASEGT. CDR3 coding DNA: TGTGCCAGCAACTTACCAGGACAGGGTGGGGAGACCCAGTACTTC. It translates to CASNLPGQGGETQYF.

J is TRBJ1-3 and V is TRBV30; 7 nucleotides match TRBD1. Trimming at V came to 4 bases and at J to 3 bases, leaving 6 bases not matched to a gene. The CDR3 has 14 amino acids. Germline-derived CDR1 and CDR2 are GTSNPN and SVGIG (reference sequence). DNA of the CDR3: TGTGCCTGGACCTCAGGGGGACTTGGAAACACCATATATTTT. This gives the protein CAWTSGGLGNTIYF.

This clone was picked up a small number of times. CDR3 nucleotides: TGTGCCAGCAGCCGGGGGACAGGGGTCTACGAGCAGTACTTC. It is translated as CASSRGTGVYEQYF. The chain is built from TRBV6-5 and TRBJ2-7; 10 nucleotides line up with TRBD1. V was clipped by 6 bases and J by 3 bases; unmatched bases: 5. Germline CDR1 reads MNHEY; CDR2 reads SVGAGI. The CDR3 extends over 14 amino acids.